This T cell receptor (beta chain) was recovered during a study of blood T cell repertoires in COVID-19. Study details: The United States, Italy and Spain were the sources of the acute and convalescent COVID-19 samples. Sample material is recorded as cDNA or gDNA derived from T cells, B-cell-depleted T cells, or PBMCs.

Germline assignment: CDR1 MNHNY and CDR2 SVGAGI (reference sequence). The CDR3 is 14 residues long. V was shortened by 7 bases and J by 3 bases, with 15 bases between the two germline ends. Authors' methods: Amplification with reference gene primers provided the estimates of nucleated cell counts. Assay used: immunoSEQ multiplex PCR; TCRdb lists only in-frame clones, some missing. That table gives V, J and clone size, and the DNA gave D and trimming. Seen here are under 100,000 clones, around 87% observed once, and the top ten hold about 1%. Sequencing input: peripheral blood. The receptor was derived from a human donor in a cohort sampled during active COVID-19. The V call is TRBV6-6, the J call TRBJ1-1; no definite D call. DNA for the CDR3: TGTGCCAGCACTCCCAGATTGAGCGACACTGAAGCTTTCTTT. It encodes CASTPRLSDTEAFF.